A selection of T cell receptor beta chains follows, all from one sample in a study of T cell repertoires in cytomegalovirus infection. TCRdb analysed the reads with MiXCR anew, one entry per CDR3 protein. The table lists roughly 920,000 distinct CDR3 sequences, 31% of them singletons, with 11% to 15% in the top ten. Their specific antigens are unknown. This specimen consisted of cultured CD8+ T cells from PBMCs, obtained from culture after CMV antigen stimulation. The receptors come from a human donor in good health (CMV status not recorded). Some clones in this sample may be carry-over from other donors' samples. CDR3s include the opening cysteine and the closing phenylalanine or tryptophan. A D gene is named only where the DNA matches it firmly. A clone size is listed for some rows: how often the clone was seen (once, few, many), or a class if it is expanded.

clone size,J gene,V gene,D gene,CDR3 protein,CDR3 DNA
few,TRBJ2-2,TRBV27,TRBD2,CASRTSGVAGELFF,TGTGCCAGCCGGACTAGCGGGGTGGCCGGGGAGCTGTTTTTT
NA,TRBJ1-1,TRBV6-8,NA,CASSNSVMNTEAFF,TGTGCCAGCAGTAACAGCGTAATGAACACTGAAGCTTTCTTT
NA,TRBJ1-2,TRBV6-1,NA,CASSEAEGYGYTF,TGTGCCAGCAGTGAAGCGGAAGGTTACGGCTACACCTTC
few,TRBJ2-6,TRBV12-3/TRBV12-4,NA,CASSFSIGPEGANVLTF,TGTGCCAGCAGTTTCAGTATAGGCCCGGAAGGGGCCAACGTCCTGACTTTC
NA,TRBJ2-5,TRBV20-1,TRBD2,CSAELAGGLETQYF,TGCAGTGCGGAACTAGCGGGGGGGTTGGAGACCCAGTACTTC
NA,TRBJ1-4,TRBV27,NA,CASSLKFGKEKLFF,TGTGCCAGCAGTTTAAAGTTTGGGAAGGAAAAACTGTTTTTT
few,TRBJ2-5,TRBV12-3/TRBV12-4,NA,CASSPPEKETQYF,TGTGCCAGCAGCCCCCCAGAGAAAGAGACCCAGTACTTC
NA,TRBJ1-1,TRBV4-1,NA,CASSQDTGENTEAFF,TGCGCCAGCAGCCAAGATACAGGTGAGAACACTGAAGCTTTCTTT
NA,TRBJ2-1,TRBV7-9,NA,CASSLLKRHEQFF,TGTGCCAGCAGCTTATTGAAGCGCCATGAGCAGTTCTTC
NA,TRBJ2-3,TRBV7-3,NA,CASSLTSWNTDTQYF,TGTGCCAGCAGCCTTACTAGCTGGAACACAGATACGCAGTATTTT
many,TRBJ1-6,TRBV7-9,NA,CASSLLGSPLHF,TGTGCCAGCAGCTTACTGGGGTCACCCCTCCACTTT
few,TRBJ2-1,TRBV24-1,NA,CATSDLRTSFEQFF,TGTGCCACCAGTGATTTAAGGACCAGTTTTGAGCAGTTCTTC
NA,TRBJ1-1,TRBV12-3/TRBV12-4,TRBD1,CASSNIRTGANTEAFF,TGTGCCAGCAGTAACATAAGGACAGGGGCGAACACTGAAGCTTTCTTT
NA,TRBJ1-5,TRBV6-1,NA,CASSELAISNQPQHF,TGTGCCAGCAGTGAACTCGCTATTAGCAATCAGCCCCAGCATTTT
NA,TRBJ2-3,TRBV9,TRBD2,CASSPSVTSADTQYF,TGTGCCAGCAGCCCCTCGGTGACTAGCGCAGATACGCAGTATTTT
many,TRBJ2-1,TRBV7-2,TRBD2,CASSSELAGGHNEQFF,TGTGCCAGCAGCTCCGAACTAGCGGGGGGGCACAATGAGCAGTTCTTC
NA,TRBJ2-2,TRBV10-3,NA,CAISEPEGDLGELFF,TGTGCCATCAGTGAGCCGGAGGGGGATCTCGGGGAGCTGTTTTTT
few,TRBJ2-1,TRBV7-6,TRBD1,CASSPGQEYFNNEQFF,TGTGCCAGCAGCCCGGGACAGGAATATTTTAACAATGAGCAGTTCTTC
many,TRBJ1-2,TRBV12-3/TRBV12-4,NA,CASSLGRPGIYGYTF,TGTGCCAGCAGTTTAGGGCGACCGGGGATCTATGGCTACACCTTC
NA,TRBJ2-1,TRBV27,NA,CASSRSEAVGIYNEQFF,TGTGCCAGCAGCCGTTCTGAGGCGGTGGGTATCTACAATGAGCAGTTCTTC
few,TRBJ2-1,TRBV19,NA,CASSPEALRPIKGYNEQFF,TGTGCCAGTAGTCCGGAGGCCCTACGACCGATCAAAGGGTACAATGAGCAGTTCTTC
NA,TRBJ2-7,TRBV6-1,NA,CASSTRDSPSYEQYF,TGTGCCAGCAGTACGCGGGACAGCCCCTCCTACGAGCAGTACTTC
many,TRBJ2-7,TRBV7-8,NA,CASSLGVNEQYF,TGTGCCAGCAGCTTAGGAGTGAACGAGCAGTACTTC
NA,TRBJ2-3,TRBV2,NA,CASSVPSAGDTQYF,TGTGCCAGCAGTGTACCAAGCGCGGGAGATACGCAGTATTTT
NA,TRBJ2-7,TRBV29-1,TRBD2,CSAGGTSGSYEQYF,TGCAGCGCCGGGGGGACTAGCGGGAGCTACGAGCAGTACTTC
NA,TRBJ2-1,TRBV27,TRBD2,CASSLSSGLAGGPGTYNEQFF,TGTGCCAGCAGTCTCTCCTCGGGACTAGCGGGGGGGCCAGGAACCTACAATGAGCAGTTCTTC
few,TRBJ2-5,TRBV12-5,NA,CASGLSGDVQETQYF,TGTGCTAGTGGTTTAAGTGGGGACGTCCAAGAGACCCAGTACTTC
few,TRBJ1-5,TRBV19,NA,CASSMPLGPGRNQPQHF,TGTGCCAGTAGTATGCCATTGGGGCCTGGCAGAAATCAGCCCCAGCATTTT
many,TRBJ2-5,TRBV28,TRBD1,CASSADRGIEETQYF,TGTGCCAGCAGTGCAGACAGGGGGATTGAAGAGACCCAGTACTTC
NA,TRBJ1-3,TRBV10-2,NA,CASSEPVPGNTIYF,TGCGCCAGCAGTGAACCGGTCCCTGGAAACACCATATATTTT
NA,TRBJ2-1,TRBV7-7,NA,CASSSDQSSYNEQFF,TGTGCTAGCAGCTCGGACCAGAGCTCCTACAATGAGCAGTTCTTC
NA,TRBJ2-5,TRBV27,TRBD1,CASQVRDRGGETQYF,TGTGCCAGCCAGGTCCGGGACAGGGGGGGGGAGACCCAGTACTTC
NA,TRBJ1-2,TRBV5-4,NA,CASSPAVGGYGYTF,TGTGCCAGCAGCCCTGCAGTGGGAGGCTATGGCTACACCTTC
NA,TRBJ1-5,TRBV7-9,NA,CASSLADRPGNQPQHF,TGTGCCAGCAGCCTGGCGGATCGGCCGGGCAATCAGCCCCAGCATTTT
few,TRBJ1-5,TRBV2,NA,CASKLQGDQPQHF,TGTGCCAGCAAGCTACAAGGCGATCAGCCCCAGCATTTT
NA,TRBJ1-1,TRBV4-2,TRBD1,CASSQATGGWTEAFF,TGTGCCAGCAGCCAAGCAACAGGGGGGTGGACTGAAGCTTTCTTT
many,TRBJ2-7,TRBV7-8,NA,CASSLWKAASTLGYEQYF,NA